The clone carrying this T cell receptor (beta chain) was seen more than once but under ten times. The data are from a study of T cells in Graves' hyperthyroidism and ophthalmopathy. V was pared by 0 bases and J by 2 bases, with 7 bases between. CDR3 length: 14 residues. Germline CDR1 reads LGHNA; CDR2 reads YSLEER. TCR beta CDR3 regions were amplified from RNA transcripts. Carried out on the TCR CDR3, a first-round RT-PCR used the HTBI primer set. TCRdb called the multiplex PCR reads again in MiXCR, with one record for every CDR3 protein. The table lists approximately 690,000 distinct CDR3 sequences, roughly 15% of them singletons.

This clonotype originated in a woman between 45 and 65 years old with Graves' ophthalmopathy. Sequences were obtained from blood. The V gene is TRBV4-3, the J gene TRBJ1-1, with no clear D. CDR3 nucleotide sequence: TGCGCCAGCAGCCAAGAATTGGCTAACACTGAAGCTTTCTTT. Translated, it gives CASSQELANTEAFF.